This paragraph reports one T cell receptor beta chain. Profiled with immunoSEQ multiplex PCR; TCRdb holds only in-frame clones, not every one. The table lists over 120,000 clones, 84% of them singletons. The data were taken from a study of blood T cell repertoires in COVID-19. J gave up 8 bases and V 4 bases, and 4 bases lay outside the gene matches. CDR3 size: 13 residues. Germline CDR1 reads LGHNT; CDR2 reads FRNRAP. The chain joins TRBV12-5 to TRBJ2-1, with 8 bases fitting TRBD2. This TCR was recovered from a human donor in a cohort sampled during active COVID-19. Specimen: peripheral blood. The CDR3, as DNA: TGTGCTAGTGGTTCGGGGGGGGCGCATGAGCAGTTCTTC. Amino acids: CASGSGGAHEQFF.